This record covers a single TCR beta chain. Germline-derived CDR1 and CDR2 are SQVTM and ANQGSEA. The length of the CDR3 is 16 residues. The V end lost 4 bases, the J end lost 4 bases, and 22 bases lay between the germline ends. This record belongs to a study of T cell responses to AZD1222 COVID-19 vaccine. Some clones are missing from TCRdb's copy, which holds only in-frame ones; the method was immunoSEQ multiplex PCR. The sample lists about 93,000 clones; around 87% were seen once. The sequencing used peripheral blood, collected 28 days after the second AZD1222 dose. The TCR comes from an adult who received the AZD1222 COVID-19 vaccine. The rearrangement links TRBV29-1 to TRBJ1-2; the D gene is possibly TRBD1 (5 bases). The CDR3 DNA follows: TGCAGCGTTGCGAGGCGTTGGGCAGGGCTTTTCTATGGCTACACCTTC. Encoded protein: CSVARRWAGLFYGYTF.